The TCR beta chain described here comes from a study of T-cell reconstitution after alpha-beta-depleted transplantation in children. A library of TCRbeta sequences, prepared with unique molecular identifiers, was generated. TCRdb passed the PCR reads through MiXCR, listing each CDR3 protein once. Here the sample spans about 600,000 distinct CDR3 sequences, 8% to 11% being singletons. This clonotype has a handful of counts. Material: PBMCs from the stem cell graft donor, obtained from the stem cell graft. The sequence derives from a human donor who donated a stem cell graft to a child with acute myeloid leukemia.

The CDR3 coding sequence is TGCAGTGCTAGAGACGCCGGTGCAGGTGTCTCCTACGAGCAGTACTTC. Translating gives CSARDAGAGVSYEQYF. This chain uses TRBV20-1 with TRBJ2-7; no firm D call. Per the germline V gene, CDR1 is DFQATT and CDR2 is SNEGSKA (reference sequence). Trimming took 0 bases from V and 0 from J, leaving 15 bases between them. The CDR3 extends over 16 amino acids.